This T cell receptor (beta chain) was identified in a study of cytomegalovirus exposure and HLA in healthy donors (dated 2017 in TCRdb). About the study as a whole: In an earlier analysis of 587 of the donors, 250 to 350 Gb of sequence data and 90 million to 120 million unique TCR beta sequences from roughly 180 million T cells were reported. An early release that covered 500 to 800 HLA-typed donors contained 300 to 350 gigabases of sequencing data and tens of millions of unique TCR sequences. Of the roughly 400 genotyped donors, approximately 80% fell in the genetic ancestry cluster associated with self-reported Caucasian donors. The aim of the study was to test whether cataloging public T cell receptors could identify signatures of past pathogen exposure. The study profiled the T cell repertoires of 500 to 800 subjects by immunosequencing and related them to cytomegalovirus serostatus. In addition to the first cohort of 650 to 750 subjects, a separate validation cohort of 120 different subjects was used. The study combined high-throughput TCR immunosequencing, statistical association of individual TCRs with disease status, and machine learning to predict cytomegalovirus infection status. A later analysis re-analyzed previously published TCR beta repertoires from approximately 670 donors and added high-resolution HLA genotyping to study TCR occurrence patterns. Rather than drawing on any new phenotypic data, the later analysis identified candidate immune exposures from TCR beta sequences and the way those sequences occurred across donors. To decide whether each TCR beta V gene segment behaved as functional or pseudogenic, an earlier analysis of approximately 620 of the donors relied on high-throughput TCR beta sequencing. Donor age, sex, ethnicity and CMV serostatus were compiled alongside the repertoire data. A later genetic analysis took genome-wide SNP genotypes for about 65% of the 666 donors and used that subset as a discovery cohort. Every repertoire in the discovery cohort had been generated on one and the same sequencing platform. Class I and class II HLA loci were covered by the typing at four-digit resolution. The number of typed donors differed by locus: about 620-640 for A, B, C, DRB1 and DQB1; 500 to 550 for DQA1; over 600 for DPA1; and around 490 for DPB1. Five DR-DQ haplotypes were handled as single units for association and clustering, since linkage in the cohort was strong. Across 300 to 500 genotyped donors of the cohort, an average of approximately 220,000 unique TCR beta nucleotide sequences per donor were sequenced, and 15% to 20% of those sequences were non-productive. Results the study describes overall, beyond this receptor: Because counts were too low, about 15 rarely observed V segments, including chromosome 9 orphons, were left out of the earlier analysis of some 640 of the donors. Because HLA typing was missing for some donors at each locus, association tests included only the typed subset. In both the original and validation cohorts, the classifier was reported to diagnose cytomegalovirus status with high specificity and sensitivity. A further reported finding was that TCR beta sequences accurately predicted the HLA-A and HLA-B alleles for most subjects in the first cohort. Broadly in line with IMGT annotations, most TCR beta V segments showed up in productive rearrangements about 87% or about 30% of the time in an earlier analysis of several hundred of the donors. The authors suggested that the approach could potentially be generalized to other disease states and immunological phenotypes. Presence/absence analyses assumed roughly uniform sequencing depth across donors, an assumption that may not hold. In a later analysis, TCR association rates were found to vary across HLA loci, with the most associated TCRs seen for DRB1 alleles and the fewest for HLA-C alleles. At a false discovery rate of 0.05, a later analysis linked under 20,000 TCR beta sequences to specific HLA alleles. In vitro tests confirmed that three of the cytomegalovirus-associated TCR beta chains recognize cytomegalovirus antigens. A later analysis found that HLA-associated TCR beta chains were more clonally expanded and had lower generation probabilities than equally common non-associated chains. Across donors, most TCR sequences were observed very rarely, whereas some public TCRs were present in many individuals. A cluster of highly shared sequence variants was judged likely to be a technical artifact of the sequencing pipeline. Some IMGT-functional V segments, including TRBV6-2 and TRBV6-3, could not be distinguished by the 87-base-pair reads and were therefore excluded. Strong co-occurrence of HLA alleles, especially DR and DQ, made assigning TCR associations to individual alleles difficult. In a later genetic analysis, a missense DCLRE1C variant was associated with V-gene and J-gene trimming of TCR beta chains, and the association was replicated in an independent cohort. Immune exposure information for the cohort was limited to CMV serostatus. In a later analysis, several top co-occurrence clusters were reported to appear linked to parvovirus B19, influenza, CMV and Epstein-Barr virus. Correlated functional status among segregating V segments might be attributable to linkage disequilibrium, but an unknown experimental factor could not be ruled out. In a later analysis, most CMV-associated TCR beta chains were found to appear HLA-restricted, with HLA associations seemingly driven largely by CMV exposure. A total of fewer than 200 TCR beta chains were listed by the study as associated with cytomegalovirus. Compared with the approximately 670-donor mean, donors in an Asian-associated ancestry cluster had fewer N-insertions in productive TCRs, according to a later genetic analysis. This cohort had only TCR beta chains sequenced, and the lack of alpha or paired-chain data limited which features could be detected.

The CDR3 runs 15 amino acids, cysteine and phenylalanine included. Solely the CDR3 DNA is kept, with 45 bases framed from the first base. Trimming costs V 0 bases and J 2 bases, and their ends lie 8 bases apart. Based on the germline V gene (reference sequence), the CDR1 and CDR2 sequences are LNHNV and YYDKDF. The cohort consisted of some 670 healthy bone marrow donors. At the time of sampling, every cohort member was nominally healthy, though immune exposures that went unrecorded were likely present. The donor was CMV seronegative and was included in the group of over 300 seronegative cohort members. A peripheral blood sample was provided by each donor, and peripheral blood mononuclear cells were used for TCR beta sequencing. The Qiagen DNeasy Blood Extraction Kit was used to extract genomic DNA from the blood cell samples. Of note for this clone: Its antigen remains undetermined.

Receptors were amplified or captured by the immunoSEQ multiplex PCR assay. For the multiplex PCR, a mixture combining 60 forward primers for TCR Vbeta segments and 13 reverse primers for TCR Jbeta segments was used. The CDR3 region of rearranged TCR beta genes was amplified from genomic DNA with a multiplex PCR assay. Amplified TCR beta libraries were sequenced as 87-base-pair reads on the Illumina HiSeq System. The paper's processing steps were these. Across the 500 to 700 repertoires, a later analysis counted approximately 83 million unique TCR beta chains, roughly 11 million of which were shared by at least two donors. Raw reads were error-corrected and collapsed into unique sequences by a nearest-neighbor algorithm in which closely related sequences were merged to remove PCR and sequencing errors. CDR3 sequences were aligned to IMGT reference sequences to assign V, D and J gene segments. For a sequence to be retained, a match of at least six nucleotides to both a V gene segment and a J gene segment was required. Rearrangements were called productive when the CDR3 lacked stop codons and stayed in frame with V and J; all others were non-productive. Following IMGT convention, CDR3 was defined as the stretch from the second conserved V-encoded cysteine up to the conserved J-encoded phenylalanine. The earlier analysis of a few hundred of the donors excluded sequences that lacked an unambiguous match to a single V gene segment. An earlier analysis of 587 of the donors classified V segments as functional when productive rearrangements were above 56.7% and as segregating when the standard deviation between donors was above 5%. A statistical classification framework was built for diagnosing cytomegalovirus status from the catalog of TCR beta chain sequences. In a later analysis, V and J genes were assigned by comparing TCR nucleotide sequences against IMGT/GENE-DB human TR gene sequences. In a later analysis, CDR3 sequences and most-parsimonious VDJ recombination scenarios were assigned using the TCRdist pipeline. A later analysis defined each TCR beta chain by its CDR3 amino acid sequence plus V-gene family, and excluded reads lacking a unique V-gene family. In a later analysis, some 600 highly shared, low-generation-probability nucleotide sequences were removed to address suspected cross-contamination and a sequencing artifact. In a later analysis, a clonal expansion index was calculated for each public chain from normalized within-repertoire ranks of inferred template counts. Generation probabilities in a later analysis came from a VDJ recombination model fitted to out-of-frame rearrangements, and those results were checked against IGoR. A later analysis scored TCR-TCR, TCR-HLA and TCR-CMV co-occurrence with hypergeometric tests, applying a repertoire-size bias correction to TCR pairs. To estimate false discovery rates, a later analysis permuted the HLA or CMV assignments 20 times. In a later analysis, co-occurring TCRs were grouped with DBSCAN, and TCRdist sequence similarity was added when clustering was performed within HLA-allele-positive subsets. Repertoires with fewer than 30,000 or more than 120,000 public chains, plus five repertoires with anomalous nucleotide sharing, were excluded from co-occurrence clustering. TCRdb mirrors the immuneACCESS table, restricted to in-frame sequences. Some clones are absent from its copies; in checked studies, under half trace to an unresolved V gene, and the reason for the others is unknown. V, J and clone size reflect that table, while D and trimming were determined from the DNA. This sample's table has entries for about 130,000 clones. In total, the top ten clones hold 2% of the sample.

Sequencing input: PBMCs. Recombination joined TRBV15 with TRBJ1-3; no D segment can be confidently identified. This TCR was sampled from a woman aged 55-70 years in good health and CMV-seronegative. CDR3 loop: CATSRDRGPGNTIYF. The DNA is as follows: TGTGCCACCAGCAGAGATCGCGGTCCTGGAAACACCATATATTTT.